This T cell receptor (beta chain) came from a study of blood T cell repertoires in COVID-19. Study details: COVID-19 samples collected from the United States, Italy and Spain covered acute and convalescent phases. PBMCs, B-cell-depleted T cells, or T cells provided the cDNA or gDNA that made up the material.

Original processing notes: Amplified reference gene primers provided the basis for estimating nucleated cell counts. Clones were read by immunoSEQ multiplex PCR, and TCRdb kept only the in-frame ones, dropping some. That table supplies the V and J calls and clone size; D and trimming were determined from the DNA. The sample lists more than 140,000 clones, 80% to 90% occurring once. The sequence derives from a woman aged 50 to 60 in a cohort sampled during active or convalescent COVID-19. Sequencing was performed on peripheral blood.

The CDR3 sequence: CASSLSQTEAFF. CDR3 nucleotides: TGCGCCAGCAGCTTGTCACAAACTGAAGCTTTCTTT. The V gene is TRBV5-1, the J gene TRBJ1-1; D remains unclear. V was clipped by 1 base and J by 5 bases, with 6 bases between them. The V gene's germline CDR1 is SGHRS and CDR2 YFSETQ. The CDR3 contains 12 residues. The full variable domain, with the rest looked up from reference TRBV5-1 and TRBJ1-1, is KAGVTQTPRYLIKTRGQQVTLSCSPISGHRSVSWYQQTPGQGLQFLFEYFSETQRNKGNFPGRFSGRQFSNSRSEMNVSTLELGDSALYLCASSLSQTEAFFGQGTRLTVV.